The rows below give T cell receptor beta chains drawn from one sample of a study of cytomegalovirus exposure and HLA in healthy donors. TCRdb keeps only in-frame clones here, not all; method: immunoSEQ multiplex PCR. The sample shows 85,000 to 100,000 clones, roughly 83% of them seen only once. Sequences were obtained from PBMCs. Source of these receptors: a male donor in good health and CMV-seropositive. Each CDR3 is given with its conserved first and last residue. The order of the fields is V gene, D gene, J gene, clone size, CDR3 DNA, CDR3 protein. A D gene is named only where the DNA matches it firmly. Some rows have no size entry. The others give once, few or many, or a class for an expanded clone.

>TRBV30|TRBD2|TRBJ2-7|NA
TGTGCCTGGAGCGATAGCGGGGCCACCTCCTACGAGCAGTACTTC
CAWSDSGATSYEQYF
>TRBV6-1|TRBD1|TRBJ2-2|NA
TGTGCCAGCAGTGAAGCGGCGAGGGGGCAAGGGAACACCGGGGAGCTGTTTTTT
CASSEAARGQGNTGELFF
>TRBV6-5|TRBD1|TRBJ1-5|NA
TGTGCCAGCAGTCCGGACAGGGTACAGCCCCAGCATTTT
CASSPDRVQPQHF
>TRBV4-3|NA|TRBJ1-4|few
TGCGCCAGCAGCCTAGACGGGAGAACTAATGAAAAACTGTTTTTT
CASSLDGRTNEKLFF
>TRBV30|NA|TRBJ2-2|NA
TGTGCCTGGAGTGCCCTTGACCACAGGGACACCGGGGAGCTGTTTTTT
CAWSALDHRDTGELFF
>TRBV4-1|NA|TRBJ1-4|few
TGCGCCAGCAGCCACGGGACACGGAATAATGAAAAACTGTTTTTT
CASSHGTRNNEKLFF
>TRBV7-6|NA|TRBJ1-1|NA
TGTGCCAGCAGCTTCAGGGATCGGGACACTGAAGCTTTCTTT
CASSFRDRDTEAFF
>TRBV7-8|TRBD1|TRBJ1-4|NA
TGTGCCAGCAGCTCCCTTACTACAGGGGGCGTAGAAAAACTGTTTTTT
CASSSLTTGGVEKLFF
>TRBV30|NA|TRBJ1-2|NA
TGTGCCTGGAGCTTGCAGATCCCCTATGGCTACACCTTC
CAWSLQIPYGYTF
>TRBV5-1|NA|TRBJ2-7|NA
TGCGCCAGCAGCTCTGGGGACTCGACCTACGAGCAGTACTTC
CASSSGDSTYEQYF
>TRBV11-2|NA|TRBJ1-1|NA
TGTGCCAGCAGCTTATTCGGGAACACTGAAGCTTTCTTT
CASSLFGNTEAFF
>TRBV6-6|NA|TRBJ2-1|once
TGTGCCAGCACCCTGGACACGGCAGTCAATGAGCAGTTCTTC
CASTLDTAVNEQFF
>TRBV5-1|NA|TRBJ2-5|NA
TGCGCCAGCAGCCCAGGCTCGAGAGGGGGCCAAGAGACCCAGTACTTC
CASSPGSRGGQETQYF
>TRBV10-3|NA|TRBJ1-2|NA
TGTGCCATCAGTGAGTCGCCGGACAGCGTCTATGGCTACACCTTC
CAISESPDSVYGYTF
>TRBV7-9|NA|TRBJ2-1|NA
TGTGCCAGCAGCTTAGAGGGGTTGTTGTACAATGAGCAGTTCTTC
CASSLEGLLYNEQFF
>TRBV6-1|TRBD1|TRBJ2-7|NA
TGTGCCAGCAGTCAAGCCGGGACAGCTATTTTCTACGAGCAGTACTTC
CASSQAGTAIFYEQYF
>TRBV5-1|NA|TRBJ1-6|once
TGCGCCAGCAGCTTGGCGGGTGGTTCACCCCTCCACTTT
CASSLAGGSPLHF
>TRBV7-3|NA|TRBJ1-1|few
TGTGCCAGCAGCTTTAGAGGGAACACTGAAGCTTTCTTT
CASSFRGNTEAFF
>TRBV9|NA|TRBJ1-4|NA
TGTGCCAGCAGCGTTTCCCCCGGGTTTAATGAAAAACTGTTTTTT
CASSVSPGFNEKLFF
>TRBV27|NA|TRBJ1-2|NA
TGTGCCAGCAGGGAAACCAACAACAGGGCAAACTATGGCTACACCTTC
CASRETNNRANYGYTF
>TRBV5-8|NA|TRBJ2-7|few
TGTGCCAGCAGCTTGGGCGGCTACGAGCAGTACTTC
CASSLGGYEQYF
>TRBV30|NA|TRBJ2-7|NA
TGTGCCTGGAGACTGGGCCCCTACGAGCAGTACTTC
CAWRLGPYEQYF
>TRBV7-9|NA|TRBJ2-2|few
TGTGCCAGCAGCATTTTTCTCGAGCCGAACACCGGGGAGCTGTTTTTT
CASSIFLEPNTGELFF
>TRBV5-1|NA|TRBJ1-4|NA
TGCGCCAGCAGCTTAGAGAGAGGAACTAATGAAAAACTGTTTTTT
CASSLERGTNEKLFF
>TRBV5-1|NA|TRBJ1-2|NA
TGCGCCAGCAGCTACGTACAGGGAGTTGGCTATGGCTACACCTTC
CASSYVQGVGYGYTF
>TRBV7-2|TRBD1|TRBJ1-1|NA
TGTGCCAGCAGACCCGGACAGGGAATAACTGAAGCTTTCTTT
CASRPGQGITEAFF
>TRBV5-1|NA|TRBJ1-1|NA
TGCGCCAGCCGGAGGGGGGGAAGGGACACTGAAGCTTTCTTT
CASRRGGRDTEAFF
>TRBV6-5|TRBD2|TRBJ2-1|NA
TGTGCCAGCAGTTGGAGAGCGGGGGGTAGCGATGAGCAGTTCTTC
CASSWRAGGSDEQFF
>TRBV7-9|TRBD1|TRBJ2-7|NA
TGTGCCAGCAGCTCTTGGACAGGGGATGTCTACGAGCAGTACTTC
CASSSWTGDVYEQYF
>TRBV10-3|TRBD1|TRBJ1-6|few
TGTGCCATCGGGGACAGGGGGCCGGATGAGAATTCACCCCTCCACTTT
CAIGDRGPDENSPLHF
>TRBV4-1|NA|TRBJ2-1|NA
TGCGCCAGCAGTCTCAGAAGGAGCTCCTACAATGAGCAGTTCTTC
CASSLRRSSYNEQFF
>TRBV30|NA|TRBJ2-3|NA
TGTGCCTGGACAGGGGCTGGACGCACAGATACGCAGTATTTT
CAWTGAGRTDTQYF
>TRBV30|NA|TRBJ1-2|NA
TGTGCCTGGAGGAGAAACGGGGGTGGCTACACCTTC
CAWRRNGGGYTF
>TRBV2|NA|TRBJ1-5|once
TGTGCCAGCAGTGAAGGGACAAATCGTTTCAATCAGCCCCAGCATTTT
CASSEGTNRFNQPQHF
>TRBV7-9|NA|TRBJ1-2|once
TGTGCCAGCAGCTATCAGGGAAACTCTGGCTACACCTTC
CASSYQGNSGYTF
>TRBV6-6|NA|TRBJ1-1|NA
TGTGCCAGCAGCCGTCGACAGGTGAACACTGAAGCTTTCTTT
CASSRRQVNTEAFF
>TRBV4-2|TRBD1|TRBJ1-2|NA
TGTGCCAGCAGCCAAGCGGGACAGGGGAACTATGGCTACACCTTC
CASSQAGQGNYGYTF
>TRBV7-6|NA|TRBJ1-5|NA
TGTGCCAGCAGCCCAAGGGGGACCGCTGTTAATCAGCCCCAGCATTTT
CASSPRGTAVNQPQHF
>TRBV5-1|TRBD1|TRBJ2-7|NA
TGCGCCAGCAGCCCACGGGACAGGGGGGAGTACGAGCAGTACTTC
CASSPRDRGEYEQYF
>TRBV5-6|NA|TRBJ2-7|NA
TGTGCCAGCAGCTTGACAGGGTTAGGGTCTTACGAGCAGTACTTC
CASSLTGLGSYEQYF
>TRBV6-1|NA|TRBJ1-5|few
TGTGCCAGCAGTGATTGGGGGCTGGGGGATCAGCCCCAGCATTTT
CASSDWGLGDQPQHF
>TRBV6-5|TRBD1|TRBJ1-6|NA
TGTGCCAGCAGTTACCGGGGACAGGGAAATTCACCCCTCCACTTT
CASSYRGQGNSPLHF
>TRBV7-9|NA|TRBJ1-1|few
TGTGCCAGCAGCTCCCAGGTGGAAGCTTTCTTT
CASSSQVEAFF
>TRBV7-2|TRBD1|TRBJ2-7|NA
TGTGCCAGCAGCTTGTCGACAGGGAATCCCTACGAGCAGTACTTC
CASSLSTGNPYEQYF
>TRBV19|NA|TRBJ2-2|NA
TGTGCCAGTAGTATGAGAGAGAACACCGGGGAGCTGTTTTTT
CASSMRENTGELFF
>TRBV27|NA|TRBJ1-2|NA
TGTGCCAGCAGTCCCGACAGACGCTATGGCTACACCTTC
CASSPDRRYGYTF
>TRBV6-5|NA|TRBJ2-7|NA
TGTGCCAGCAGGGGGGCCTTGGGGAAATACGAGCAGTACTTC
CASRGALGKYEQYF
>TRBV19|TRBD1|TRBJ2-2|NA
TGTGCCAGTAGGCTAAGGACAGGGACAAGCACCGGGGAGCTGTTTTTT
CASRLRTGTSTGELFF
>TRBV10-3|TRBD1|TRBJ2-7|NA
TGTGCCACCTCGTCCGGGACAGGGTGGTATGAGCAGTACTTC
CATSSGTGWYEQYF
>TRBV2|TRBD1|TRBJ1-2|NA
TGTGCCAGCAGCTTAGGGACAGAAGATGGCTACACCTTC
CASSLGTEDGYTF
>TRBV4-1|NA|TRBJ2-3|NA
TGCGCCAGCAGCCAACAGGGCACAGATACGCAGTATTTT
CASSQQGTDTQYF
>TRBV5-4|NA|TRBJ1-6|NA
TGTGCCAGCAGCTTGCAGGCAGGGCATAATTCACCCCTCCACTTT
CASSLQAGHNSPLHF
>TRBV7-2|TRBD1|TRBJ2-7|NA
TGTGCCAGCAGTCTTACCGGGACAGGGGGTTACGAGCAGTACTTC
CASSLTGTGGYEQYF